The entry below gives a single TCR beta chain sequence along with its context. A read error may be the cause here, since a much bigger clone is one base away. The same CDR3 is also encoded by other DNA sequences in this sample. The CDR3 is 15 amino acids. The V and J ends lost 3 bases and 0 bases respectively, with 10 bases between them. The germline V gene has CDR1 LNHDA and CDR2 SQIVND (reference sequence). The data originate from a study of metastatic and nonmetastatic thyroid tumors. All patients reached thyroid surgery having received no treatment beforehand. TCRdb re-called clones from the PCR reads using MiXCR. The data contain around 20,000 clones, under 30% of them singletons.

This TCR came from a male donor with papillary thyroid cancer or a benign thyroid nodule (not recorded which). Some clones in this sample may be carry-over from other donors' samples. The chain carries TRBV19 and TRBJ2-3, with D maybe TRBD2 (6 bases). Specimen: tumor tissue. The CDR3 coding sequence is TGTGCCAGTAGTATGGCTGGGGGGAGCACAGATACGCAGTATTTT. Translating it yields CASSMAGGSTDTQYF.